This TCR beta chain originates from a study of T cells in Graves' hyperthyroidism and ophthalmopathy. At the level of the study: Peripheral blood was secured at the point of initial diagnosis, before any treatment.

It was RNA transcripts that yielded the amplified TCR beta CDR3 regions. When the TCR CDR3 underwent first-round RT-PCR, the HTBI primer set was used. TCRdb re-derived calls from the multiplex PCR reads in MiXCR, one entry per CDR3 protein. The sample consists of more than 600,000 distinct CDR3 sequences, roughly 15% of them appearing once. This clonotype was seen repeatedly, ten times or more. Germline CDR1 MNHEY, CDR2 SMNVEV (reference sequence). This CDR3 is 13 amino acids long. The V end lost 10 bases, the J end lost 0 bases, and 12 bases lay between the germline ends. The chain links TRBV27 to TRBJ1-1, with a tentative D call TRBD1 (5 bases). This sequence was found in a young man with Graves' hyperthyroidism. Material: blood. The CDR3 DNA follows: TGTGCCACCCAGCCAGGGATGAACACTGAAGCTTTCTTT. Its translation: CATQPGMNTEAFF.